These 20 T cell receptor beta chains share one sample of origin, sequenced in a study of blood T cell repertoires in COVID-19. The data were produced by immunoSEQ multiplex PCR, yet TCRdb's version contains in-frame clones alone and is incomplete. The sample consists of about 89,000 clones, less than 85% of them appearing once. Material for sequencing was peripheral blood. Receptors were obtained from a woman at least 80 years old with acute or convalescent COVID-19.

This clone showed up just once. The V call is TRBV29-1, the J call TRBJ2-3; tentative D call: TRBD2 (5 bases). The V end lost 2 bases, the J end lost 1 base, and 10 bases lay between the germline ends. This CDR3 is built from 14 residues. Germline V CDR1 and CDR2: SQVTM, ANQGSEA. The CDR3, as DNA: TGCAGCGTTGAACGAGGGTCCCGCACAGATACGCAGTATTTT. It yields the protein CSVERGSRTDTQYF.

CDR3 region: CASSLRGLDEKLFF. The CDR3 nucleotides read TGTGCCAGCAGCCTCAGGGGGCTTGATGAAAAACTGTTTTTT. J is TRBJ1-4 and V is TRBV7-9, with TRBD1 matching over 8 bases. After removal of 5 bases from V and 6 bases from J, the junction contained 5 bases not matched to a gene. CDR3 length: 14 amino acids. Per the germline V gene, CDR1 is SEHNR and CDR2 is FQNEAQ (reference sequence).

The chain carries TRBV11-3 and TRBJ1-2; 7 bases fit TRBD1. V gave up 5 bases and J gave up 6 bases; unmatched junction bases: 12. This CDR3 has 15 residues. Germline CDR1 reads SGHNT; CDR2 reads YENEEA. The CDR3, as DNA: TGTGCCAGCAGCCCGGCCTGGGGACAGCCAGATGGCTACACCTTC. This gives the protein CASSPAWGQPDGYTF.

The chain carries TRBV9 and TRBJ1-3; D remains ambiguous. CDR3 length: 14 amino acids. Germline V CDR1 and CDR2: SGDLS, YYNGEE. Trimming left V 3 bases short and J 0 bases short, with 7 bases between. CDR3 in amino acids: CASSAQSSGNTIYF. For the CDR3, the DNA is TGTGCCAGCAGCGCACAGAGCTCTGGAAACACCATATATTTT.

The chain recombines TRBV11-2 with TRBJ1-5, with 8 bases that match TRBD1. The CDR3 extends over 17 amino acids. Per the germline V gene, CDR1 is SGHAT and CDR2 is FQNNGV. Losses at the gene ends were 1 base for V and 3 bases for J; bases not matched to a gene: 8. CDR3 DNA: TGTGCCAGCAGCTTAGGTCCGGGACAGGCCAACAATCAGCCCCAGCATTTT. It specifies CASSLGPGQANNQPQHF.

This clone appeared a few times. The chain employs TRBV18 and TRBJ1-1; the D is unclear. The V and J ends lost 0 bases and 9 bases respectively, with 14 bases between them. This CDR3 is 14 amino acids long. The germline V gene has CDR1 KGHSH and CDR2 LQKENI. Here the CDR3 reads CASSPPRSGNQAFF. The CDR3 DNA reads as TGTGCCAGCTCACCACCGCGTTCGGGGAACCAAGCTTTCTTT.

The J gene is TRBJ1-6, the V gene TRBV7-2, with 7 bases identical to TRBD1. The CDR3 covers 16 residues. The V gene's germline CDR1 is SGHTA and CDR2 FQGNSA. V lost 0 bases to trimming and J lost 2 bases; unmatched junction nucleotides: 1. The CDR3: CASSLAGGTYNSPLHF. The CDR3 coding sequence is TGTGCCAGCAGCTTAGCAGGGGGCACCTATAATTCACCCCTCCACTTT.

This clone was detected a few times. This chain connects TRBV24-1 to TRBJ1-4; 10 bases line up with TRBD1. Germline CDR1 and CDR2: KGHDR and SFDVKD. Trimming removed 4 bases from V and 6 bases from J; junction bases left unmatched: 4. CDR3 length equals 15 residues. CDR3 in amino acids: CATSDPGTGDEKLFF. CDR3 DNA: TGTGCCACCAGTGACCCTGGGACAGGGGATGAAAAACTGTTTTTT.

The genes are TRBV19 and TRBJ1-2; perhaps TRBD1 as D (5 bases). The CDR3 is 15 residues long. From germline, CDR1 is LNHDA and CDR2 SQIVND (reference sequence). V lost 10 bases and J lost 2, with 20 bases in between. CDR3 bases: TGTGCCACCAGTCGGTGGGGGGGTTCGAACTATGGCTACACCTTC. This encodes CATSRWGGSNYGYTF.

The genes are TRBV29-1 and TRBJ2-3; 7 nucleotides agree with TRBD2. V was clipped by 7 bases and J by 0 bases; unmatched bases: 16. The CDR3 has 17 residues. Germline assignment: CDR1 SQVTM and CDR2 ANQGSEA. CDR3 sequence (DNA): TGCAGCGCGTCTGCGCGGGGGTGGAAGTCGAGCACAGATACGCAGTATTTT. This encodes CSASARGWKSSTDTQYF.

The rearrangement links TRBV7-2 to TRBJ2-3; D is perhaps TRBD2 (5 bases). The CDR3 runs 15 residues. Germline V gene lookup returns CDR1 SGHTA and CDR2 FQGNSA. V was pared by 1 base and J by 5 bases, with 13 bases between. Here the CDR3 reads CASSLVLARKDTQYF. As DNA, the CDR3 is TGTGCCAGCAGCTTAGTGCTAGCCAGGAAAGATACGCAGTATTTT.

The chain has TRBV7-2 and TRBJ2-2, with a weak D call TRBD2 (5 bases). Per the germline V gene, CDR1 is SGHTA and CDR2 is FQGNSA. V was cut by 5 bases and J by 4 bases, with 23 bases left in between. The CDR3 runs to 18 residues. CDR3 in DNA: TGTGCCAGCAGCGCACGACCGTTTGACCCGGCGGGCACCGGGGAGCTGTTTTTT. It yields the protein CASSARPFDPAGTGELFF.

For the CDR3, the DNA is TGTGCCAGCAGCCCTCTGGGCTATCACAATGAGCAGTTCTTC. Translating gives CASSPLGYHNEQFF. V usage is TRBV7-8 and J usage is TRBJ2-1; D call uncertain. Germline V gene sequence: CDR1 SGHVS, CDR2 FQNEAQ. V lost 5 bases and J lost 5, with 13 bases in between. The CDR3 is 14 amino acids.

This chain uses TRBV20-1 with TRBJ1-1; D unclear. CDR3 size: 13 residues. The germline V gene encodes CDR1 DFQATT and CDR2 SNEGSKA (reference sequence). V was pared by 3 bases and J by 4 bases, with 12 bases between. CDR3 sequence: CSASDPTSTEAFF. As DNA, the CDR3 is TGCAGTGCTAGTGACCCTACGTCCACTGAAGCTTTCTTT.

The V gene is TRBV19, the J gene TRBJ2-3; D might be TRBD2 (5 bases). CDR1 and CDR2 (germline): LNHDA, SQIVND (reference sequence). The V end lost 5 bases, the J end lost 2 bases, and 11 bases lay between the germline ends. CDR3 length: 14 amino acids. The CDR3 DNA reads TGTGCCAGTAGTTCGGGATACTTCACAGATACGCAGTATTTT. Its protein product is CASSSGYFTDTQYF.

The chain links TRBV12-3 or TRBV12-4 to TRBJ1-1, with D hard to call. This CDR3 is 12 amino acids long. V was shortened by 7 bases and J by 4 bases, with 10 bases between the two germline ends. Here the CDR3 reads CASTTGFTEAFF. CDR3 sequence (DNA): TGTGCCAGCACAACGGGGTTCACTGAAGCTTTCTTT.

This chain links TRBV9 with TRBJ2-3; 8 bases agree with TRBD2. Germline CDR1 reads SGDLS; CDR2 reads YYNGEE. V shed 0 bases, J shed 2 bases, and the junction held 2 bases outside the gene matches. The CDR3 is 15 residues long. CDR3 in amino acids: CASSVDSGDTDTQYF. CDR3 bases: TGTGCCAGCAGCGTAGATAGCGGGGACACAGATACGCAGTATTTT.

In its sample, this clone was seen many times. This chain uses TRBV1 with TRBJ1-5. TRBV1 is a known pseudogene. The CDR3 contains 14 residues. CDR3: CTSSQGYSNQPQHF. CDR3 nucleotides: TGCACCAGCAGCCAAGGCTATAGCAATCAGCCCCAGCATTTT.

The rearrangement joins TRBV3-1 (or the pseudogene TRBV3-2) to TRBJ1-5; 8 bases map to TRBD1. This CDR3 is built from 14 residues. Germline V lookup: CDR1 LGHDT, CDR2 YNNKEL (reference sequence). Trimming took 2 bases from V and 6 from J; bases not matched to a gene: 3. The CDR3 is CASSQITGGQPQHF. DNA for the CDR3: TGTGCCAGCAGCCAAATAACAGGGGGTCAGCCCCAGCATTTT.

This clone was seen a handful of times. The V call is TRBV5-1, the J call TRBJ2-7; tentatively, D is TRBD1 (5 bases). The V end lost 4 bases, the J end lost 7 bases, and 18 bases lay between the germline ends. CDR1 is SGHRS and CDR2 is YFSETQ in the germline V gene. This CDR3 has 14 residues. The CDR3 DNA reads TGCGCCAGCAGCGGCCAGGGTACCCTTGGGGAGCAGTACTTC. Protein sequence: CASSGQGTLGEQYF. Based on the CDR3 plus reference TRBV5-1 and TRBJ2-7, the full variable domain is KAGVTQTPRYLIKTRGQQVTLSCSPISGHRSVSWYQQTPGQGLQFLFEYFSETQRNKGNFPGRFSGRQFSNSRSEMNVSTLELGDSALYLCASSGQGTLGEQYFGPGTRLTVT.